The table lists the clone carrying this T cell receptor (beta chain) with a few counts. The data stem from a study of blood T cell repertoires in COVID-19. TCRdb keeps only in-frame clones here, not all; method: immunoSEQ multiplex PCR. The table shows roughly 38,000 clones, with around 76% occurring only once. Material: peripheral blood. The clonotype comes from a man between 65 and 85 years old with active or convalescent COVID-19.

The CDR3 bases are TGTGCCAGCAGCTTTAAAAACAGGGACACTGAAGCTTTCTTT. It encodes CASSFKNRDTEAFF. This chain joins TRBV5-4 and TRBJ1-1; D is perhaps TRBD1 (6 bases). The germline gives CDR1 SGHNT, CDR2 YYREEE (reference sequence). The CDR3 covers 14 residues. V was clipped by 2 bases and J by 3 bases, with 11 bases between them.